The source of this T cell receptor (beta chain) is a study of post-analysis software for immune sequencing data. Study conclusions and caveats: Under F measure analysis, samples from one preparation batch co-clustered strongly. Five TRBV segments, including TRBV5-6, TRBV5-1 and TRBV20-1, were more frequent in patients than controls.

Notes on this clonotype: The antigen is unknown.

V dropped 4 bases and J dropped 0 bases, with 8 bases sitting between them. This CDR3 is built from 14 residues. CDR1 and CDR2 (germline): KGHDR, SFDVKD. cDNA libraries for TCR beta contained unique molecular identifiers. TCRdb used MiXCR to reprocess the PCR reads, holding one entry per CDR3 protein. The table lists 750,000 to 950,000 distinct CDR3 sequences, approximately 53% of them singletons. The sequence derives from a girl between 5 and 17 years old with multiple sclerosis. The material sequenced was blood. V gene TRBV24-1 combines with J gene TRBJ2-5; no clear D. CDR3 in DNA: TGTGCCACCAGTGACCGGGCGAACCAAGAGACCCAGTACTTC. This gives the protein CATSDRANQETQYF.